This T cell receptor beta chain was sequenced for a study of blood T cell repertoires in COVID-19. Whole-study context: There were acute and convalescent COVID-19 samples, and they came from the United States, Italy and Spain.

A single count supports this clone. The CDR3 length is 17 residues. The J segment lost 1 base and the V segment lost 5 bases, leaving 10 bases of the junction unmatched. Looked up from germline, CDR1 is SGHAT and CDR2 is FQNNGV. Measured with immunoSEQ multiplex PCR; TCRdb has only the in-frame clones, and not every one. The data show some 120,000 clones, with 80% to 90% seen just once and about 1% held by the top ten. The sequence was obtained from a woman between 45 and 60 years old with active or convalescent COVID-19. The sequenced sample was peripheral blood. The V call is TRBV11-2, the J call TRBJ2-7; 11 nucleotides match TRBD2. The CDR3 nucleotides read TGTGCCAGCAGCCCCTCACCGGGACTAGCGGATTCCTACGAGCAGTACTTC. It encodes CASSPSPGLADSYEQYF.